One sample yielded the 9 T cell receptor beta chains listed below, sequenced in a study of T cells after somatic rescue of genetic block. Produced via immunoSEQ multiplex PCR; TCRdb's table is partial and in-frame only. The table has 110,000 or so clones, just over 90% seen once. The sequencing sample was made of peripheral blood mononuclear cells (PBMCs). The receptors derive from a woman aged 18-29 years.

The rearrangement links TRBV15 to TRBJ2-2; D is perhaps TRBD1 (6 bases). CDR3 length: 16 residues. Germline V gene lookup returns CDR1 LNHNV and CDR2 YYDKDF (reference sequence). V was shortened by 8 bases and J by 4 bases, with 20 bases between the two germline ends. CDR3 sequence: CATAKIGTRVTGELFF. Written as DNA, the CDR3 is TGTGCCACCGCAAAGATAGGGACACGAGTCACCGGGGAGCTGTTTTTT.

The chain employs TRBV28 and TRBJ2-7, with 7 bases aligning to TRBD2. The germline gives CDR1 MDHEN, CDR2 SYDVKM. CDR3 size: 15 residues. V shed 1 base, J shed 3 bases, and the junction held 6 bases outside the gene matches. The CDR3 is CASSLSGGGVYEQYF. The CDR3 coding sequence is TGTGCCAGCAGTTTATCTGGGGGGGGAGTCTACGAGCAGTACTTC.

V gene TRBV11-2 combines with J gene TRBJ1-3; D not resolved. Germline loops: CDR1 SGHAT, CDR2 FQNNGV. Trimming took 3 bases from V and 9 from J, leaving 12 bases between them. The CDR3 extends over 13 amino acids. CDR3 loop: CASSFGGEPTIYF. The CDR3 bases are TGTGCCAGCAGCTTCGGTGGGGAGCCCACCATATATTTT.

This clone appeared once. This chain connects TRBV5-1 to TRBJ1-3; D is uncertain. CDR3 length: 15 amino acids. In germline, CDR1 is SGHRS, CDR2 YFSETQ. V lost 4 bases and J lost 1, with 12 bases in between. CDR3 amino acids: CASSPGDSSGNTIYF. In DNA, the CDR3 is TGCGCCAGCAGCCCGGGCGACTCATCTGGAAACACCATATATTTT.

The rearrangement uses TRBV9 and TRBJ2-5; perhaps TRBD2 as D (5 bases). The germline V gene encodes CDR1 SGDLS and CDR2 YYNGEE. The CDR3 is made up of 13 amino acids. Deletions cut 0 bases from V and 7 bases from J, with 10 bases between. The CDR3 loop reads CASSVAGEGTQYF. CDR3 coding DNA: TGTGCCAGCAGCGTAGCGGGTGAGGGGACCCAGTACTTC.

This clone was detected a few times. This chain links TRBV7-9 with TRBJ1-2, with D unclear. Germline CDR1 is SEHNR and CDR2 is FQNEAQ (reference sequence). Trimming removed 2 bases from V and 8 bases from J, with 12 bases in between. The CDR3 is 13 amino acids. The CDR3: CASSLNGEEGYTF. The CDR3, as DNA: TGTGCCAGCAGCTTAAACGGAGAGGAGGGCTACACCTTC. Using reference TRBV7-9 and TRBJ1-2 for the parts outside the CDR3, the full variable domain is DTGVSQNPRHKITKRGQNVTFRCDPISEHNRLYWYRQTLGQGPEFLTYFQNEAQLEKSRLLSDRFSAERPKGSFSTLEIQRTEQGDSAMYLCASSLNGEEGYTFGSGTRLTVV.

This rearrangement joins TRBV4-1 to TRBJ2-7; 7 bases are shared with TRBD1. The length of the CDR3 is 17 residues. Germline lookup yields CDR1 MGHRA and CDR2 YSYEKL. V lost 4 bases and J lost 4; bases outside the gene matches: 16. The CDR3 loop reads CASSPWAQGQSRYEQYF. In DNA form, the CDR3 reads TGCGCCAGCAGCCCTTGGGCACAGGGGCAATCCCGATACGAGCAGTACTTC.

The chain carries TRBV10-3 and TRBJ1-2, with TRBD1 matching over 7 bases. Unmatched junction bases numbered 6, after V lost 2 bases and J lost 0 bases. The CDR3 length is 16 residues. Looked up from germline, CDR1 is ENHRY and CDR2 is SYGVKD. CDR3: CAISEARDRANYGYTF. The CDR3 DNA follows: TGTGCCATCAGTGAGGCCAGGGACAGAGCTAACTATGGCTACACCTTC.

The CDR3 protein is CASSQWQGSYEQYF. For the CDR3, the DNA is TGTGCCAGTAGTCAGTGGCAGGGTTCTTACGAGCAGTACTTC. The chain combines TRBV19 with TRBJ2-7; D might be TRBD1 (5 bases). CDR1 LNHDA and CDR2 SQIVND come from the germline V gene (reference sequence). The CDR3 is made up of 14 amino acids. V lost 5 bases and J lost 4, with 15 bases in between.